This T cell receptor (beta chain) appears in the sequencing data of a study of blood T cell repertoires in COVID-19. Study information: The United States, Italy and Spain provided the acute and convalescent COVID-19 samples. From T cells, B-cell-depleted T cells, or PBMCs came the material, which was cDNA or gDNA.

A Seattle source enrolled patients during active infection and followed them longitudinally. Repertoires were generated with immunoSEQ multiplex PCR, while TCRdb's copy carries only in-frame clones and drops some. In the table there are over 200,000 clones, roughly 92% of which are singletons. The CDR3 length is 15 residues. Germline trimming cut 2 bases from V and 5 bases from J; bases unmatched to any gene: 7. The germline V gene encodes CDR1 SGHRS and CDR2 YFSETQ. This receptor was taken from a man aged 55 to 70 with COVID-19, enrolled during active disease. V gene TRBV5-1 combines with J gene TRBJ2-5, with 9 nucleotides matching TRBD2. Sequenced input: peripheral blood. The CDR3 protein is CASSFGGGALETQYF. CDR3 nucleotide sequence: TGCGCCAGCAGCTTCGGCGGGGGGGCCTTGGAGACCCAGTACTTC.